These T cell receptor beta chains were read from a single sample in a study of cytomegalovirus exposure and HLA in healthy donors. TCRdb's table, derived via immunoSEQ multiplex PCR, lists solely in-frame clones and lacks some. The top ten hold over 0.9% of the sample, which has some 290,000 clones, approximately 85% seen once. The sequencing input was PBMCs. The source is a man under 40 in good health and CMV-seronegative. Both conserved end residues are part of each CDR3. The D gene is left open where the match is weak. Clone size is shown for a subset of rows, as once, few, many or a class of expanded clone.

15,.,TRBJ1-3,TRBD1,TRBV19,TGTGCCAGTACTTTGACAGGGAGCTCTGGAAACACCATATATTTT,CASTLTGSSGNTIYF
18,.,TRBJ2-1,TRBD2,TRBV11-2,TGTGCCAGCAGCAGGACTAGCGGGGGAGATTTCTCCTACAATGAGCAGTTCTTC,CASSRTSGGDFSYNEQFF
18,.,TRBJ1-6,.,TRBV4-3,TGCGCCAGCAGCCAAGGGTGGGGCGACCTTGTTCCTAATTCACCCCTCCACTTT,CASSQGWGDLVPNSPLHF
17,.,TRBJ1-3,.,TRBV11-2,TGTGCCAGCAGCTTGGGAAGCATGGGGAGCTCTGGAAACACCATATATTTT,CASSLGSMGSSGNTIYF
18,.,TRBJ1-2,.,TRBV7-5,TGTGCCAGAAGCTTTACCGTCTTTCGTACATTCCGTGGCTATGGCTACACCTTC,CARSFTVFRTFRGYGYTF
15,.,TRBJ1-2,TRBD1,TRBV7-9,TGTGCCAGCAACGCCCCCACAGGGGGCAAAGGTGGCTACACCTTC,CASNAPTGGKGGYTF
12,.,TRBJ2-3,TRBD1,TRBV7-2,TGTGCCAGCAGCTCGGGACAGGGTACGCAGTATTTT,CASSSGQGTQYF
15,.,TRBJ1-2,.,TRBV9,TGTGCCAGCAGGTCCCCCTCCGGGGGGCGAAATGGCTACACCTTC,CASRSPSGGRNGYTF
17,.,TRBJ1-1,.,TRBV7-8,TGTGCCAGCAGCTTAAGAATATGGGAGACCATGAACACTGAAGCTTTCTTT,CASSLRIWETMNTEAFF
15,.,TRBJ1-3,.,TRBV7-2,TGTGCCAGCAACCTTATACAGGGACCTGGAAACACCATATATTTT,CASNLIQGPGNTIYF
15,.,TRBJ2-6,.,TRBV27,TGTGCCAGCAGTTTAGGGCAGTCTGGGGCCAACGTCCTGACTTTC,CASSLGQSGANVLTF
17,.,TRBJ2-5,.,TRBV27,TGTGCCAGCAGTTTGAGCCCGTACCGGGACTCTAACTGGACCCAGTACTTC,CASSLSPYRDSNWTQYF
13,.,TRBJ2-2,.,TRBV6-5,TGTGCCAGCAGTTCCCAACAGGCCGGGGAGCTGTTTTTT,CASSSQQAGELFF
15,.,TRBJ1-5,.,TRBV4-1,TGCGCCAGCAGCCAAGATCTCCCCAGGGTTAAGCCCCAGCATTTT,CASSQDLPRVKPQHF
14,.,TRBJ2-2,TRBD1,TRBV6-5,TGTGCCAGCAGGGGACAGCTGAACACCGGGGAGCTGTTTTTT,CASRGQLNTGELFF
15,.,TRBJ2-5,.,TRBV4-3,TGCGCCAGCAGCTACATCATGGCGGTGGAAGAGACCCAGTACTTC,CASSYIMAVEETQYF
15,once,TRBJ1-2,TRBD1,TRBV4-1,TGCGCCAGCAGCCAAGATGGACAGGGAGGCTATGGCTACACCTTC,CASSQDGQGGYGYTF
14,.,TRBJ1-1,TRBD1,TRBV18,TGTGCCAGCTCACCACAGGGGGCGCCTACTGAAGCTTTCTTT,CASSPQGAPTEAFF
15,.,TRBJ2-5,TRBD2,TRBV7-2,TGTGCCAGCAGCTGGCCCGGGGGGGCTGAAGAGACCCAGTACTTC,CASSWPGGAEETQYF
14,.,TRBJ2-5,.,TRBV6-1,TGTGCCAGCAGTGAAGTGGAACAGCAAGAGACCCAGTACTTC,CASSEVEQQETQYF
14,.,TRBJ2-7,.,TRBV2,TGTGCCAGCAGCCTAGACCCTCCCGGCTACGAGCAGTACTTC,CASSLDPPGYEQYF
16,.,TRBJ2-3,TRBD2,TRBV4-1,TGCGCCAGCAGCCACCTAGCCCAGCGGGGGACAGATACGCAGTATTTT,CASSHLAQRGTDTQYF
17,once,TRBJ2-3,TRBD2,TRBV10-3,TGTGCCATCAGTGGAAGTAGCGGGGGTACTAGCACAGATACGCAGTATTTT,CAISGSSGGTSTDTQYF
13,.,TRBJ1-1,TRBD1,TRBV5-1,TGCGCCAGCAGCTTAGGGGGCGGCACTGAAGCTTTCTTT,CASSLGGGTEAFF
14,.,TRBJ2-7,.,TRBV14,TGTGCCAGCAGCCACGGACAGCATTCCTACGAGCAGTACTTC,CASSHGQHSYEQYF
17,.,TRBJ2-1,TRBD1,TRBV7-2,TGTGCCAGCAGCCTGACAGGGGTCCTAAGCTCCTACAATGAGCAGTTCTTC,CASSLTGVLSSYNEQFF
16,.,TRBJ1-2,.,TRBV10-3,TGTGCCATCAGTGAGTCAACGGGGGAGGGTAACTATGGCTACACCTTC,CAISESTGEGNYGYTF
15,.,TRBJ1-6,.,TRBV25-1,TGTGCCAGCAGTGAACAGGGATCCTATAATTCACCCCTCCACTTT,CASSEQGSYNSPLHF